The text below deals with one T cell receptor beta chain. The antigen is not known. TCRdb's copy holds only in-frame clones and misses some; the assay was immunoSEQ multiplex PCR. The sample contains hundreds of thousands of clones, around two thirds of which appear only once. The data originate from a study of shared clonotypes between healthy human individuals. Study-wide background: Three CD4 naive, three CD4 memory, two CD8 naive and one CD8 memory plate were used per donor.

The CDR3 extends over 15 amino acids. The V gene's germline CDR1 is SGHTA and CDR2 FQGTGA. Losses at the gene ends were 2 bases for V and 6 bases for J; bases not matched to a gene: 3. The study's findings and limits: Richness estimates generally favored naive over memory subsets.

The donor population consisted of healthy HIV-negative adults with no recent acute infections or vaccinations. All participating donors were Caucasian adults from Nashville, Tennessee. Material: memory CD4+ T cells sorted from blood. The subset is: CD45RA-negative fraction. The sequence derives from a woman aged 25 to 45 in good health. V gene TRBV7-3 combines with J gene TRBJ2-3; 12 nucleotides line up with TRBD2. CDR3: CASSLLAGGKDTQYF. CDR3 DNA: TGTGCCAGCAGCTTACTAGCGGGAGGGAAGGATACGCAGTATTTT. Using reference TRBV7-3 and TRBJ2-3 for the parts outside the CDR3, the full variable domain is GAGVSQTPSNKVTEKGKYVELRCDPISGHTALYWYRQSLGQGPEFLIYFQGTGAADDSGLPNDRFFAVRPEGSVSTLKIQRTERGDSAVYLCASSLLAGGKDTQYFGPGTRLTVL.